The entry that follows covers one T cell receptor beta chain sequence. As yet, its antigen is unknown. Naive CD8 cells comprised CD45RO-negative, CCR7-positively selected cells, excluding terminally differentiated effector memory CD45RA+ cells. Assay used: immunoSEQ multiplex PCR; TCRdb lists only in-frame clones, some missing. The sample records 1.5 million to 2.5 million clones, around 96% being singletons. This specimen comes from a study of shared clonotypes between healthy human individuals. Study outcomes and limitations: The researchers took only blood, and tissue repertoires probably look different.

Germline V gene data show CDR1 as MNHEY and CDR2 as SMNVEV (reference sequence). CDR3 length equals 16 residues. V lost 7 bases, J lost 2 bases, and 21 bases lay in between. The clonotype originates from a man younger than 30 in good health. The sequencing input was naive CD8+ T cells sorted from blood. The chain recombines TRBV27 with TRBJ2-7; possibly TRBD2 for D (6 bases). Here the CDR3 reads CASTQSVGLTTYEQYF. CDR3 in DNA: TGTGCCAGCACCCAATCGGTGGGACTTACCACCTACGAGCAGTACTTC.